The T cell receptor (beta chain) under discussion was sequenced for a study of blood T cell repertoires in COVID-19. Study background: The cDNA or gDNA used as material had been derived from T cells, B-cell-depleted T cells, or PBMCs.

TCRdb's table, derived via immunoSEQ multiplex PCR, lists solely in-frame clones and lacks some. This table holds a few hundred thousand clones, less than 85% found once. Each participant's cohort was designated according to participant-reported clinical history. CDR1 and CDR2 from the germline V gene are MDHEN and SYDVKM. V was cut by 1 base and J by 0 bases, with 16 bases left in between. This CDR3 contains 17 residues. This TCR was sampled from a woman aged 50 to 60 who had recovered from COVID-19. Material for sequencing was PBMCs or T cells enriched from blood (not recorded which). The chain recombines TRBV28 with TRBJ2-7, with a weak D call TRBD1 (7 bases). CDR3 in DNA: TGTGCCAGCAGTTTATTGGGTGCAGGGGGGAGCTCCTACGAGCAGTACTTC. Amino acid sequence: CASSLLGAGGSSYEQYF.